Here is one T cell receptor beta chain with its context. This sample was taken from a study of technical replicates of blood from a handful of donors. Germline V lookup: CDR1 PRHDT, CDR2 FYEKMQ (reference sequence). Deletions cut 6 bases from V and 1 base from J, with 27 bases between. The CDR3 extends over 19 amino acids. The repertoire was sequenced with immunoSEQ multiplex PCR; TCRdb's copy has only in-frame clones and lacks some. Of over 55,000 clones in the sample, around 87% were seen once. This sequence joins TRBV13 and TRBJ2-5; D perhaps matches TRBD2 (5 bases). Sequencing used PBMCs. The TCR comes from a human donor in good health. Some clones in this sample may be carry-over from other donors' samples. CDR3: CASSHPTQPGRRGQETQYF. CDR3 in DNA: TGTGCCAGCAGTCACCCTACCCAACCGGGGAGACGGGGCCAAGAGACCCAGTACTTC.